Below, 29 T cell receptor beta chains from the same sample are listed, as sequenced in a study of Ad26.COV2.S vaccination and SARS-CoV-2 variants. Some clones are missing from TCRdb's copy, which holds only in-frame ones; the method was immunoSEQ multiplex PCR. The table includes about 350,000 clones, about 85% detected once. Specified treatment: roughly 18 received Ad26.COV2.S at low or high dose, single or two shots; about 5 received placebo; per-sample allocation not given. On day 63 after the first injection, vaccine and placebo recipients gave samples. The starting material was peripheral blood, obtained in a trial of Ad26.COV2.S vaccine versus placebo. Receptor source: a person between 18 and 59 years old who received the Ad26.COV2.S COVID-19 vaccine or a placebo.

J is TRBJ2-2 and V is TRBV7-8, with a possible D match to TRBD1 (5 bases). Germline CDR1 reads SGHVS; CDR2 reads FQNEAQ. This CDR3 spans 15 amino acids. The ends were cut back, 6 bases at V and 7 bases at J, with 18 bases in the middle. The CDR3 is CASSSRGRTSGELFF. The DNA for the CDR3 is TGTGCCAGCAGTTCTAGGGGTCGGACCAGCGGGGAGCTGTTTTTT.

The chain combines TRBV5-1 with TRBJ2-5, with a possible D match to TRBD1 (5 bases). From germline, CDR1 is SGHRS and CDR2 YFSETQ. V shed 0 bases and J shed 0 bases, with 12 bases lying between them. CDR3 size: 16 residues. This CDR3 is CASSLDRTTYQETQYF. CDR3 DNA sequence: TGCGCCAGCAGCTTGGATCGGACAACTTACCAAGAGACCCAGTACTTC.

The chain combines TRBV4-3 with TRBJ2-7, with TRBD2 matching over 10 bases. This CDR3 contains 15 residues. With 3 bases clipped from V and 4 bases from J, the junction kept 6 bases outside the gene matches. In germline, CDR1 is LGHNA, CDR2 YSLEER. CDR3 sequence reads: CASSQSERGGYEQYF. The CDR3 DNA sequence: TGCGCCAGCAGCCAGTCGGAGCGGGGGGGGTACGAGCAGTACTTC.

Regarding this clone: The sample holds other DNA sequences that translate to the same CDR3. The chain is built from TRBV5-1 and TRBJ1-4; TRBD1 agrees at 11 bases. Germline V CDR1 and CDR2: SGHRS, YFSETQ. The CDR3 has 14 amino acids. The J segment lost 8 bases and the V segment lost 4 bases, leaving 4 bases of the junction unmatched. The CDR3 DNA follows: TGCGCCAGCAGCGGCGGGACAGGGGGGGAAAAACTGTTTTTT. It codes for CASSGGTGGEKLFF.

V is TRBV11-2 and J is TRBJ2-2, with D possibly matching TRBD2 (6 bases). The CDR3 loop spans 16 amino acids. The V end lost 1 base, the J end lost 7 bases, and 16 bases lay between the germline ends. The germline V gene has CDR1 SGHAT and CDR2 FQNNGV. The CDR3 region has the DNA TGTGCCAGCAGCTTAGTATCCGGGGGTTACGACGGGGAGCTGTTTTTT. Translating gives CASSLVSGGYDGELFF.

The gene calls are TRBV5-5 and TRBJ2-7; the D gene is possibly TRBD1 (5 bases). Germline loops: CDR1 SGHKS, CDR2 YYEKEE (reference sequence). The CDR3 sequence is 12 residues long. The ends were cut back, 7 bases at V and 2 bases at J, with 10 bases in the middle. The CDR3 region has the DNA TGTGCCAGCTGGGGCGTTCCCTACGAGCAGTACTTC. Amino acids: CASWGVPYEQYF.

This chain uses TRBV2 with TRBJ1-6; D is uncertain. The V gene lost 7 bases and the J gene lost 8 bases, with 9 bases spanning the gap. The CDR3 totals 12 residues. Germline lookup yields CDR1 SNHLY and CDR2 FYNNEI. CDR3 coding DNA: TGTGCCAGCACGGTGTTGCATTCACCCCTCCACTTT. Translated: CASTVLHSPLHF.

This clone was observed a handful of times. The V and J genes are TRBV9 and TRBJ1-2, with D possibly TRBD1 on 5 matching bases. V dropped 0 bases and J dropped 0 bases, with 12 bases sitting between them. The germline CDR1 and CDR2 sequences are SGDLS and YYNGEE. The length of the CDR3 is 16 residues. CDR3 sequence: CASSVALGQSNYGYTF. The CDR3 DNA follows: TGTGCCAGCAGCGTAGCTTTGGGGCAGTCTAACTATGGCTACACCTTC.

This clone came up once. The CDR3 sequence is CASSGSLYNEQFF. The CDR3 DNA sequence: TGCGCCAGCAGCGGTTCCCTTTACAATGAGCAGTTCTTC. The chain has TRBV5-1 and TRBJ2-1, with D uncertain. The CDR3 consists of 13 residues. CDR1 and CDR2 from the germline V gene are SGHRS and YFSETQ. V was shortened by 4 bases and J by 4 bases, with 9 bases between the two germline ends.

The rearrangement links TRBV5-1 to TRBJ1-2; D may be TRBD1 (5 bases). Per germline, CDR1 SGHRS and CDR2 YFSETQ. The CDR3 has 14 residues. V lost 0 bases, J lost 5 bases, and 11 bases lay in between. CDR3 nucleotide sequence: TGCGCCAGCAGCTTGGTCGGCAGGGATTATGGCTACACCTTC. This sequence encodes CASSLVGRDYGYTF.

The J gene is TRBJ1-6, the V gene TRBV28, with D tentatively TRBD1 (6 bases). CDR3 size: 12 residues. The V end lost 5 bases, the J end lost 12 bases, and 11 bases lay between the germline ends. CDR1 and CDR2 from the germline V gene are MDHEN and SYDVKM. The CDR3 DNA reads TGTGCCAGCAGTACAACAGGGAAACCCCTCCACTTT. Translating it yields CASSTTGKPLHF.

The DNA of the CDR3 is TGTGCCAGCAGCGGAGGTAGCGGGGGGCTCTCCTACGAGCAGTACTTC. It yields the protein CASSGGSGGLSYEQYF. The V and J genes are TRBV9 and TRBJ2-7, with 10 positions matching TRBD2. Looked up from germline, CDR1 is SGDLS and CDR2 is YYNGEE. V was clipped by 3 bases and J by 0 bases; unmatched bases: 6. The CDR3 sequence is 16 residues long. The variable domain in full, with the rest retrieved from reference TRBV9 and TRBJ2-7, is DSGVTQTPKHLITATGQRVTLRCSPRSGDLSVYWYQQSLDQGLQFLIQYYNGEERAKGNILERFSAQQFPDLHSELNLSSLELGDSALYFCASSGGSGGLSYEQYFGPGTRLTVT.

This sequence joins TRBV15 and TRBJ2-7; 7 nucleotides align to TRBD1. After removal of 5 bases from V and 0 bases from J, the junction contained 1 base not matched to a gene. The CDR3 is 13 residues long. Germline values: CDR1 LNHNV, CDR2 YYDKDF (reference sequence). The CDR3 DNA sequence: TGTGCCACCAGCCGGGACAGCTCCTACGAGCAGTACTTC. This sequence encodes CATSRDSSYEQYF.

The V call is TRBV28, the J call TRBJ1-1; D is uncertain. Germline V gene lookup returns CDR1 MDHEN and CDR2 SYDVKM. This CDR3 comprises 15 residues. The V end lost 5 bases, the J end lost 3 bases, and 16 bases lay between the germline ends. CDR3 residues: CASSTYGKRDTEAFF. The DNA of the CDR3 is TGTGCCAGCAGTACTTACGGTAAAAGAGACACTGAAGCTTTCTTT.

The chain has TRBV5-1 and TRBJ2-3; TRBD2 matches at 10 bases. Germline CDR1 is SGHRS and CDR2 is YFSETQ. CDR3 length: 18 residues. V dropped 3 bases and J dropped 4; count of bases not matched to a gene: 14. The CDR3: CASSSPSGGAGLADTQYF. CDR3 DNA: TGCGCCAGCAGCTCTCCAAGCGGGGGGGCAGGTTTAGCAGATACGCAGTATTTT.

The genes are TRBV18 and TRBJ2-7; 10 bases agree with TRBD2. CDR3 size: 17 residues. V lost 0 bases and J lost 6; bases outside the gene matches: 11. Germline V gene sequence: CDR1 KGHSH, CDR2 LQKENI. The CDR3 spells CASSPPGTRAGGAEQYF. The CDR3 nucleotides are TGTGCCAGCTCACCACCGGGGACAAGAGCGGGAGGGGCCGAGCAGTACTTC.

The chain employs TRBV19 and TRBJ2-2; 11 bases agree with TRBD2. J was trimmed by 0 bases and V by 3 bases; bases with no gene match: 12. The CDR3 extends over 20 amino acids. CDR1 is LNHDA, CDR2 SQIVND, per germline (reference sequence). Written as DNA, the CDR3 is TGTGCCAGTAGTATGGGGTTTTCTCTAGCGGGAGGCCCGAACACCGGGGAGCTGTTTTTT. Residues: CASSMGFSLAGGPNTGELFF. Together with reference TRBV19 and TRBJ2-2, the CDR3 gives the full variable domain: DGGITQSPKYLFRKEGQNVTLSCEQNLNHDAMYWYRQDPGQGLRLIYYSQIVNDFQKGDIAEGYSVSREKKESFPLTVTSAQKNPTAFYLCASSMGFSLAGGPNTGELFFGEGSRLTVL.

V is TRBV5-1 and J is TRBJ2-6; D not certain. Germline values: CDR1 SGHRS, CDR2 YFSETQ. Trimming left V 0 bases short and J 0 bases short, with 4 bases between. This CDR3 is built from 15 residues. CDR3 in DNA: TGCGCCAGCAGCTTGGTTAGCTCTGGGGCCAACGTCCTGACTTTC. Residues: CASSLVSSGANVLTF.

This chain links TRBV30 with TRBJ2-3, with D perhaps matching TRBD2 (5 bases). CDR3 size: 15 residues. Trimming cost V 1 base and J 4 bases, with 15 bases left between them. CDR1 is GTSNPN and CDR2 is SVGIG in the germline V gene (reference sequence). The CDR3 region is CAWSDGFTGADTQYF. As DNA, the CDR3 is TGTGCCTGGAGTGACGGGTTTACCGGGGCAGATACGCAGTATTTT.

The chain recombines TRBV5-5 with TRBJ2-3; D is unresolved. CDR1 is SGHKS, CDR2 YYEKEE, per germline (reference sequence). The CDR3 totals 14 residues. V was cut by 3 bases and J by 1 base, with 9 bases left in between. In DNA form, the CDR3 reads TGTGCCAGCAGCTGGGCTACGCGCACAGATACGCAGTATTTT. This gives the protein CASSWATRTDTQYF.

The rearrangement uses TRBV5-6 and TRBJ2-3, with D possibly TRBD2 on 5 matching bases. The germline V gene encodes CDR1 SGHDT and CDR2 YYEEEE. Trimming stripped 3 bases from V and 2 bases from J, with 19 bases between. The CDR3 is 17 amino acids. Here the CDR3 DNA reads TGTGCCAGCAGCTCCCCCCTAGCTGGATACCTCACAGATACGCAGTATTTT. Protein sequence: CASSSPLAGYLTDTQYF.

The CDR3 nucleotides read TGTGCCATCAGTGAGGCGATTACCGGGTCCTCCGTGAGTGAGCAGTACTTC. Amino acid sequence: CAISEAITGSSVSEQYF. This chain uses TRBV10-3 with TRBJ2-7; the D is unclear. V was clipped by 2 bases and J by 7 bases, with 24 bases between them. Germline loops: CDR1 ENHRY, CDR2 SYGVKD. This CDR3 has 17 amino acids.

Note on this clone: Other DNA sequences in this specimen translate into the identical CDR3. The chain has TRBV6-5 and TRBJ2-2; perhaps TRBD2 as D (6 bases). The CDR3 has 15 amino acids. Trimming removed 1 base at V and 1 base at J, with 7 bases between. Looked up from germline, CDR1 is MNHEY and CDR2 is SVGAGI. Written as DNA, the CDR3 is TGTGCCAGCAGTTACTTTAGCGGGAACACCGGGGAGCTGTTTTTT. Its protein product is CASSYFSGNTGELFF.

CDR3 nucleotide sequence: TGTGCCACCAGCAGAGGCCTCACAGATACGCAGTATTTT. Its translation: CATSRGLTDTQYF. The chain carries TRBV15 and TRBJ2-3; D uncertain. In germline, CDR1 is LNHNV, CDR2 YYDKDF (reference sequence). Trimming stripped 1 base from V and 2 bases from J, with 4 bases between. The CDR3 extends over 13 amino acids.

The chain employs TRBV28 and TRBJ1-5; D perhaps matches TRBD1 (6 bases). Trimming pared 6 bases from V and 4 bases from J, leaving 19 bases between. In germline, CDR1 is MDHEN, CDR2 SYDVKM. CDR3 length: 16 residues. CDR3 nucleotides: TGTGCCAGCAGCAAACGGGGGCTAAAAAGTAATCAGCCCCAGCATTTT. It translates to CASSKRGLKSNQPQHF.

This clone was detected only a few times. The chain couples TRBV7-2 to TRBJ2-1, with TRBD1 matching over 8 bases. Trimming removed 1 base from V and 11 bases from J; junction bases left unmatched: 4. Germline-derived CDR1 and CDR2 are SGHTA and FQGNSA. CDR3 length: 13 residues. The CDR3 sequence is CASSLGTGNQQFF. The CDR3 DNA reads as TGTGCCAGCAGCTTAGGGACAGGGAATCAGCAGTTCTTC.

The chain links TRBV2 to TRBJ2-7, with D possibly matching TRBD2 (6 bases). The CDR3 totals 14 residues. Germline V gives CDR1 SNHLY, CDR2 FYNNEI. V lost 6 bases and J lost 7, with 19 bases in between. The CDR3, as DNA: TGTGCCAGCAGAACCCGGGACTTCACGGATGAGCAGTACTTC. As protein: CASRTRDFTDEQYF.

The count of this clone is one. This chain uses TRBV5-1 with TRBJ2-7; the D is unclear. V was cut by 7 bases and J by 2 bases, with 25 bases left in between. The germline V gene encodes CDR1 SGHRS and CDR2 YFSETQ. The CDR3 runs to 17 residues. The CDR3 is CASFLYPTARHPYEQYF. CDR3 sequence (DNA): TGCGCCAGCTTCCTTTATCCGACGGCAAGGCACCCCTACGAGCAGTACTTC.

J is TRBJ2-3 and V is TRBV7-2; 11 nucleotides match TRBD2. V lost 2 bases to trimming and J lost 6 bases; unmatched junction nucleotides: 7. Germline values: CDR1 SGHTA, CDR2 FQGNSA. The CDR3 contains 16 residues. DNA for the CDR3: TGTGCCAGCAGCTTATTTAGCGGGGGGGCCTTCGATACGCAGTATTTT. Translated: CASSLFSGGAFDTQYF.